This TCR beta chain was identified during a study of blood T cell repertoires in COVID-19. Background on the study: Sites in the United States, Italy and Spain provided acute and convalescent COVID-19 samples.

Per the authors' pipeline: How many nucleated cells were present was estimated from reference gene primer amplification. Sequencing was performed with immunoSEQ multiplex PCR; in TCRdb, only in-frame clones are kept and a portion is missing. Clone size and the V and J calls come from that table; the DNA yielded D and trimming. The sample lists about 95,000 clones, approximately 91% seen once, with 3% to 3.5% in the top ten. The sequencing input was peripheral blood. This TCR was sampled from a woman between 70 and 85 years old with acute or convalescent COVID-19.

The chain's CDR3 is CATSGFGGTGTLRELFF. In DNA, the CDR3 is TGTGCCACCAGTGGGTTCGGAGGGACAGGGACATTAAGGGAGCTGTTTTTT. The chain recombines TRBV24-1 with TRBJ2-2; 9 nucleotides match TRBD1. The ends lost 5 bases at V and 9 bases at J; junction bases unmatched: 15. Germline V gene sequence: CDR1 KGHDR, CDR2 SFDVKD. The CDR3 length is 17 residues.